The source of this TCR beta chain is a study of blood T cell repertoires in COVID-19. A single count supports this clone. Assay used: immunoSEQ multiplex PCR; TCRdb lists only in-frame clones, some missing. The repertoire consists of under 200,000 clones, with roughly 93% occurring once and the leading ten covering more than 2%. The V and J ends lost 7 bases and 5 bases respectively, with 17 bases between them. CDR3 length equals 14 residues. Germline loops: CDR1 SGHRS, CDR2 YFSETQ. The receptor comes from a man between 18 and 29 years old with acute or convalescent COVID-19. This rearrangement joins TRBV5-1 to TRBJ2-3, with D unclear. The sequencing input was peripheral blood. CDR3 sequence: CASGLQTDKDTQYF. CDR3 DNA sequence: TGCGCCAGCGGCCTACAGACCGACAAAGATACGCAGTATTTT.